These 22 T cell receptor beta chains were sequenced from one sample in a study of graft-versus-host responses after intestinal transplantation. The assay was immunoSEQ multiplex PCR, and TCRdb's table has in-frame clones only and misses some. The data hold roughly 90,000 clones, with about nine tenths observed a single time. Their recognized antigens are unknown. Material: unstimulated CD4+ T cells sorted from spleen or lymph node cells, obtained before transplant. These receptors came from a human donor who was the organ donor for an intestinal transplant.

The chain carries TRBV9 and TRBJ2-2; 9 bases are shared with TRBD2. The ends lost 4 bases at V and 4 bases at J; junction bases unmatched: 8. In germline, CDR1 is SGDLS, CDR2 YYNGEE. The CDR3 has 16 amino acids. This chain's CDR3 is CASSSGLAETTGELFF. The CDR3 nucleotides are TGTGCCAGCAGCTCGGGACTAGCTGAAACCACCGGGGAGCTGTTTTTT.

This chain links TRBV19 with TRBJ2-2; D not resolved. Trimming removed 5 bases at V and 7 bases at J, with 5 bases between. The CDR3 covers 11 residues. CDR1 LNHDA and CDR2 SQIVND come from the germline V gene (reference sequence). In DNA form, the CDR3 reads TGTGCCAGTAGTTCCGTCGGGGAGCTGTTTTTT. Its translation: CASSSVGELFF.

The genes are TRBV9 and TRBJ1-6; D is ambiguous. This CDR3 spans 14 amino acids. Trimming removed 2 bases from V and 8 bases from J, with 11 bases in between. Germline V gives CDR1 SGDLS, CDR2 YYNGEE. CDR3 sequence reads: CASSVASMDSPLHF. The CDR3 region has the DNA TGTGCCAGCAGCGTCGCCAGTATGGATTCACCCCTCCACTTT.

The chain employs TRBV5-6 and TRBJ2-5, with D unresolved. V was cut by 4 bases and J by 4 bases, with 17 bases left in between. The CDR3 is 15 residues long. Germline V lookup: CDR1 SGHDT, CDR2 YYEEEE. The CDR3 spells CASSPMVLPTETQYF. CDR3 coding DNA: TGTGCCAGCAGCCCCATGGTCCTGCCTACAGAGACCCAGTACTTC.

As DNA, the CDR3 is TGTGCCAGCAGCTTAATTCACGGGGGGGCCTACAATGAGCAGTTCTTC. Encoded protein: CASSLIHGGAYNEQFF. The gene calls are TRBV7-3 and TRBJ2-1; 8 bases line up with TRBD2. J gave up 2 bases and V 1 base, and 4 bases lay outside the gene matches. The germline gives CDR1 SGHTA, CDR2 FQGTGA. The CDR3 is 16 residues long.

The J gene is TRBJ1-2, the V gene TRBV6-5; the match to TRBD1 covers 7 bases. This CDR3 is built from 15 residues. After removal of 0 bases from V and 2 bases from J, the junction contained 3 bases not matched to a gene. Germline V gene data show CDR1 as MNHEY and CDR2 as SVGAGI. The CDR3 nucleotides are TGTGCCAGCAGTTACTCGACAGGGCAGAACTATGGCTACACCTTC. Its translation: CASSYSTGQNYGYTF.

This chain joins TRBV11-2 and TRBJ1-2, with D unresolved. Trimming removed 1 base at V and 0 bases at J, with 6 bases between. CDR1 is SGHAT and CDR2 is FQNNGV in the germline V gene. The length of the CDR3 is 14 residues. CDR3 protein: CASSLVPANYGYTF. The CDR3 nucleotides read TGTGCCAGCAGCTTAGTCCCAGCTAACTATGGCTACACCTTC.

The genes are TRBV29-1 and TRBJ2-1; 8 positions match TRBD2. The germline gives CDR1 SQVTM, CDR2 ANQGSEA. V lost 5 bases, J lost 2 bases, and 5 bases stayed unmatched. The CDR3 extends over 14 amino acids. The CDR3 here is CSVRLAGPYNEQFF. The CDR3 DNA follows: TGCAGCGTTCGGCTAGCGGGCCCCTACAATGAGCAGTTCTTC.

This rearrangement joins TRBV19 to TRBJ2-4; 9 nucleotides align to TRBD2. J was trimmed by 5 bases and V by 11 bases; bases with no gene match: 10. Germline V lookup: CDR1 LNHDA, CDR2 SQIVND (reference sequence). The CDR3 contains 14 residues. The CDR3 is CASTALAGENIQYF. The DNA for the CDR3 is TGTGCCTCTACCGCCTTAGCGGGGGAAAACATTCAGTACTTC.

The CDR3 sequence: CASSVGQVTDTQYF. CDR3 in DNA: TGTGCCAGCAGCGTAGGGCAGGTCACAGATACGCAGTATTTT. V gene TRBV9 combines with J gene TRBJ2-3; D call uncertain. Trimming removed 0 bases at V and 2 bases at J, with 7 bases between. Germline CDR1 is SGDLS and CDR2 is YYNGEE. The CDR3 totals 14 residues.

The chain uses TRBV7-3 and TRBJ1-2; D may be TRBD1 (6 bases). The CDR3 loop spans 17 amino acids. Between the trimmed V and J ends, which lost 5 bases and 3 bases, there was a span of 22 bases. The germline gives CDR1 SGHTA, CDR2 FQGTGA. The DNA for the CDR3 is TGTGCCAGCAGCCAGACGAACCACAGGGAGTTGCACTATGGCTACACCTTC. Its translation: CASSQTNHRELHYGYTF.

This sequence joins TRBV10-2 and TRBJ1-1; possibly TRBD1 for D (6 bases). Trimming stripped 10 bases from V and 5 bases from J, with 17 bases between. Germline V gene data show CDR1 as WSHSY and CDR2 as SAAADI. The CDR3 sequence is 13 residues long. The CDR3 spells CATNSQGVTEAFF. The CDR3 DNA is TGCGCCACCAACTCACAGGGCGTAACTGAAGCTTTCTTT.

The gene calls are TRBV6-5 and TRBJ2-5, with TRBD2 as a possible D gene (5 bases). The CDR3 consists of 14 residues. V was shortened by 6 bases and J by 2 bases, with 13 bases between the two germline ends. Germline V lookup: CDR1 MNHEY, CDR2 SVGAGI. This chain's CDR3 is CASSSRTAQETQYF. The CDR3 coding sequence is TGTGCCAGCAGCTCCCGGACTGCGCAAGAGACCCAGTACTTC.

The J gene is TRBJ2-7, the V gene TRBV13, with 8 bases that match TRBD1. CDR1 is PRHDT, CDR2 FYEKMQ, per germline (reference sequence). V dropped 5 bases and J dropped 6; count of bases not matched to a gene: 9. The CDR3 is 14 residues long. CDR3 loop: CASSGRQGFSEQYF. CDR3 coding DNA: TGTGCCAGCAGCGGGCGACAGGGGTTCTCCGAGCAGTACTTC.

The rearrangement joins TRBV4-2 to TRBJ2-2; 7 nucleotides align to TRBD2. This CDR3 region has 16 residues. CDR1 and CDR2 from the germline V gene are LGHNA and YNFKEQ. V was clipped by 0 bases and J by 5 bases; unmatched bases: 6. The CDR3 nucleotides are TGTGCCAGCAGCCAAGAGGGGGGGAAGAGGACCGGGGAGCTGTTTTTT. It yields the protein CASSQEGGKRTGELFF.

This chain uses TRBV11-2 with TRBJ2-5; a weak D match, TRBD1 (5 bases). With 6 bases removed from V and 7 bases from J, the gap between germline ends came to 12 bases. The CDR3 loop spans 12 amino acids. Germline assignment: CDR1 SGHAT and CDR2 FQNNGV. The CDR3 DNA reads as TGTGCCAGCAGTCGACCCCAGGGGACCCAGTACTTC. Residues: CASSRPQGTQYF.

The CDR3 protein is CASSVDGRVLGNTIYF. As DNA, the CDR3 is TGTGCCAGCAGCGTAGACGGTCGCGTGTTGGGAAACACCATATATTTT. The rearrangement uses TRBV9 and TRBJ1-3, with D uncertain. From germline, CDR1 is SGDLS and CDR2 YYNGEE. This CDR3 region has 16 residues. V was pared by 0 bases and J by 4 bases, with 14 bases between.

The CDR3 loop is CASNADIYGYTF. CDR3 nucleotides: TGTGCCAGCAACGCGGACATCTATGGCTACACCTTC. The rearrangement links TRBV7-9 to TRBJ1-2; D possibly corresponds to TRBD1 (5 bases). V was shortened by 7 bases and J by 4 bases, with 10 bases between the two germline ends. The CDR3 contains 12 residues. Germline values: CDR1 SEHNR, CDR2 FQNEAQ (reference sequence).

In this sample, this clone turned up once. The chain has TRBV30 and TRBJ2-3; 7 bases agree with TRBD2. The CDR3 length is 15 residues. J gave up 6 bases and V 3 bases, and 12 bases lay outside the gene matches. Germline CDR1 reads GTSNPN; CDR2 reads SVGIG (reference sequence). This CDR3 is CAWRSPGGVTDTQYF. The CDR3 DNA sequence: TGTGCCTGGAGGTCCCCTGGGGGGGTTACGGATACGCAGTATTTT.

This chain joins TRBV5-1 and TRBJ1-2; 9 nucleotides agree with TRBD1. The CDR3 runs to 15 residues. Germline V gene sequence: CDR1 SGHRS, CDR2 YFSETQ. Trimming removed 1 base from V and 7 bases from J; junction bases left unmatched: 8. DNA for the CDR3: TGCGCCAGCAGCTTGAGTACAGGGGGCGCGAGTGGCTACACCTTC. This codes for CASSLSTGGASGYTF.

A remark on this clone: The germline gene is not matched at one end of the junction; a read error may be the cause. This rearrangement joins TRBV29-1 to TRBJ2-1, with D possibly being TRBD2 (6 bases). The CDR3 runs 11 residues. Per the germline V gene, CDR1 is SQVTM and CDR2 is ANQGSEA. This chain's CDR3 is CSAPGRPRRLF. The DNA of the CDR3 is TGCAGCGCTCCTGGGAGGCCTAGACGGCTCTTC.

The chain combines TRBV28 with TRBJ2-1; 10 bases match TRBD1. The junction had 8 bases not matched to a gene; V was cut back by 6 bases and J by 6 bases. The germline V gene has CDR1 MDHEN and CDR2 SYDVKM. This CDR3 comprises 15 residues. CDR3 amino acids: CASSHSGTGANEQFF. CDR3 in DNA: TGTGCCAGCAGCCACTCCGGGACAGGGGCCAATGAGCAGTTCTTC.